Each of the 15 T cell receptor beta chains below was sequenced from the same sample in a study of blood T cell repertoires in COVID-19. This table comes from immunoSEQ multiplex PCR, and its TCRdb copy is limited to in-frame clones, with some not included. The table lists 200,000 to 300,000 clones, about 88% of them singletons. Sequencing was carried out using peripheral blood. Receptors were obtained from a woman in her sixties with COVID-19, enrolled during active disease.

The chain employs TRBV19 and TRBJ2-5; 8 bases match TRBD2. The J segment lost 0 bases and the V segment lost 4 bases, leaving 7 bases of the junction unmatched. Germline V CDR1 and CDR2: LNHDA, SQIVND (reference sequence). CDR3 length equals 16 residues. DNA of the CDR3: TGTGCCAGTAGTACGTCTAGCGGGTGGAACCAAGAGACCCAGTACTTC. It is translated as CASSTSSGWNQETQYF.

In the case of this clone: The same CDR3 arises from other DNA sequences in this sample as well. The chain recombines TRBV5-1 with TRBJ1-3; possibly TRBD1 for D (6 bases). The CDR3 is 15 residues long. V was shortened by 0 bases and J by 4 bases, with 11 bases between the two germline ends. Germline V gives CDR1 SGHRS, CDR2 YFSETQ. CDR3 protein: CASSLDRASGNTIYF. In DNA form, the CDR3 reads TGCGCCAGCAGCTTGGACAGGGCTTCCGGAAACACCATATATTTT.

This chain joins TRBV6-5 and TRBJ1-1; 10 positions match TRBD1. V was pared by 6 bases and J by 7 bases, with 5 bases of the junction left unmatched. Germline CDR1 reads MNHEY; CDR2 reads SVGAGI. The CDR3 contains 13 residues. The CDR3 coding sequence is TGTGCCAGCAGGCGACAGGGGGCGGTTGAAGCTTTCTTT. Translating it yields CASRRQGAVEAFF.

The CDR3 DNA reads as TGCAGCGTTGTCAACCCTGGGGGGAGGATCAATGAGCAGTTCTTC. It codes for CSVVNPGGRINEQFF. The gene calls are TRBV29-1 and TRBJ2-1, with D tentatively TRBD2 (6 bases). V lost 4 bases, J lost 6 bases, and 19 bases lay in between. CDR1 and CDR2 from the germline V gene are SQVTM and ANQGSEA. This CDR3 is 15 amino acids long.

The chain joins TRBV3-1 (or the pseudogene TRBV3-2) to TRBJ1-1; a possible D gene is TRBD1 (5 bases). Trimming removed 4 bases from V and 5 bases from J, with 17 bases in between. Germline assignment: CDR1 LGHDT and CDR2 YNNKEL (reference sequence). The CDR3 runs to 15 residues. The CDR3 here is CASSPGGTLGTEAFF. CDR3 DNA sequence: TGTGCCAGCAGCCCCGGCGGGACGCTGGGGACTGAAGCTTTCTTT.

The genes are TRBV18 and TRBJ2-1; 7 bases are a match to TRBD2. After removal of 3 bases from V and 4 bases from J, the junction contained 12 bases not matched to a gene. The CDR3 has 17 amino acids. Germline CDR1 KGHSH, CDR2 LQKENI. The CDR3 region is CASSPRLSAGEYNEQFF. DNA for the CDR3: TGTGCCAGCTCACCGAGGTTGTCGGCGGGAGAGTACAATGAGCAGTTCTTC.

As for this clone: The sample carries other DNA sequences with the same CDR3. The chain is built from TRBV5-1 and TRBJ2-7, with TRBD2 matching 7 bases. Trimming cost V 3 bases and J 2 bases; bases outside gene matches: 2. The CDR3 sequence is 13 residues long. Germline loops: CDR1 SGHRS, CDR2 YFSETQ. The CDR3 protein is CASSSAGTYEQYF. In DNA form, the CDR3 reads TGCGCCAGCAGCTCAGCGGGAACCTACGAGCAGTACTTC.

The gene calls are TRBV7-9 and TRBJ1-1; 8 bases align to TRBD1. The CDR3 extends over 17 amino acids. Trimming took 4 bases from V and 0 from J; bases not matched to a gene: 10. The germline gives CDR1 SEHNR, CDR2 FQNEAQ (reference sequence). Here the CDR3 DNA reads TGTGCCAGCAGCTCAGGACAGGGCGGTCTTATGAACACTGAAGCTTTCTTT. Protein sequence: CASSSGQGGLMNTEAFF.

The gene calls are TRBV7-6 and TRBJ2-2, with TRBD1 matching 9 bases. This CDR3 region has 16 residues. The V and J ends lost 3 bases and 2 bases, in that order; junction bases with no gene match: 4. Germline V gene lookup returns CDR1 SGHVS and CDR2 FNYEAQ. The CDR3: CASSFRDRVNTGELFF. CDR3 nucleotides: TGTGCCAGCAGCTTCCGGGACAGGGTTAACACCGGGGAGCTGTTTTTT.

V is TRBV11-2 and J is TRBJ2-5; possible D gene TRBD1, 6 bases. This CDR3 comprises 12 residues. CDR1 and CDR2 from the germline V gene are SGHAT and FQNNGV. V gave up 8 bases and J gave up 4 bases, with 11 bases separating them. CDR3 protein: CASEGVGETQYF. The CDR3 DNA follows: TGTGCCAGCGAGGGGGTCGGAGAGACCCAGTACTTC.

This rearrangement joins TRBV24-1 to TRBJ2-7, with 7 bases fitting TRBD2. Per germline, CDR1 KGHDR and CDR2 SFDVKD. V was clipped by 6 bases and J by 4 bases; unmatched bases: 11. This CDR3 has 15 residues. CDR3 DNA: TGTGCCACCAGTCGGGGAGGACTAGGACAATACGAGCAGTACTTC. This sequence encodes CATSRGGLGQYEQYF.

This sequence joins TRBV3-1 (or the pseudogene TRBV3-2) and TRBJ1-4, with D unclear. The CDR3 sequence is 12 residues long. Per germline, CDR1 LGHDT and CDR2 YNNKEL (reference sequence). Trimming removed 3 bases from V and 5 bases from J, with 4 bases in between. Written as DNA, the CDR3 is TGTGCCAGCAGCCAGTCAAATGAAAAACTGTTTTTT. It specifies CASSQSNEKLFF.

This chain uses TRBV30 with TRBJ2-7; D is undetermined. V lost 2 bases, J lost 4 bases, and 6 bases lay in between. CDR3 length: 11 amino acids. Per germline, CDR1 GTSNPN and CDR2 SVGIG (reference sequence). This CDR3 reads CAWSRKYEQYF. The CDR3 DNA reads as TGTGCCTGGAGTCGTAAATACGAGCAGTACTTC. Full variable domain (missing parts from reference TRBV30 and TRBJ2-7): SQTIHQWPATLVQPVGSPLSLECTVEGTSNPNLYWYRQAAGRGLQLLFYSVGIGQISSEVPQNLSASRPQDRQFILSSKKLLLSDSGFYLCAWSRKYEQYFGPGTRLTVT.

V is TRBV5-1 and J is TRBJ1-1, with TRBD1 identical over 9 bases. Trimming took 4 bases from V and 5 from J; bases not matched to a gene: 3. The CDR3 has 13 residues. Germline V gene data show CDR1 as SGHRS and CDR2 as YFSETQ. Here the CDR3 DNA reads TGCGCCAGCAGCCAGGACAGGGGAACTGAAGCTTTCTTT. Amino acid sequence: CASSQDRGTEAFF.

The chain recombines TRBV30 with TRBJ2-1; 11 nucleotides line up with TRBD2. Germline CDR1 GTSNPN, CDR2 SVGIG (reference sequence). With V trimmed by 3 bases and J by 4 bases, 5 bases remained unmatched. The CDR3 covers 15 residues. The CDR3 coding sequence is TGTGCCTGGAGAGCTACTAGCGGGAGTTACAATGAGCAGTTCTTC. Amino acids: CAWRATSGSYNEQFF. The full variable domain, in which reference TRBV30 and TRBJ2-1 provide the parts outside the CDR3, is SQTIHQWPATLVQPVGSPLSLECTVEGTSNPNLYWYRQAAGRGLQLLFYSVGIGQISSEVPQNLSASRPQDRQFILSSKKLLLSDSGFYLCAWRATSGSYNEQFFGPGTRLTVL.